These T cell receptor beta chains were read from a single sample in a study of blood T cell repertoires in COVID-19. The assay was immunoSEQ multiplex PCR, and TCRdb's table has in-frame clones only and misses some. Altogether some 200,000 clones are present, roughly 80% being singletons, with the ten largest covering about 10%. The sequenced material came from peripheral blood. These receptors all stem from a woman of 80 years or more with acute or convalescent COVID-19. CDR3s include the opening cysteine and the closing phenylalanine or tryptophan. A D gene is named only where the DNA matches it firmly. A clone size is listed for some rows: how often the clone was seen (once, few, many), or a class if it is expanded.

CDR3 protein: CASSSRDRGNTEAFF
CDR3 DNA: TGTGCCAGCAGCTCCCGGGACAGGGGGAACACTGAAGCTTTCTTT
clone size: NA
D gene: TRBD1
CDR3 length: 15
J gene: TRBJ1-1
V gene: TRBV7-8

CDR3 protein: CASSVETTGTGFSGELFF
CDR3 DNA: TGTGCCAGCAGCGTCGAAACTACCGGGACAGGGTTTTCCGGGGAGCTGTTTTTT
clone size: few
D gene: TRBD1
CDR3 length: 18
J gene: TRBJ2-2
V gene: TRBV9

CDR3 protein: CASSKIQGAGQPQHF
CDR3 DNA: TGTGCCAGTAGCAAGATTCAGGGGGCGGGTCAGCCCCAGCATTTT
clone size: NA
D gene: TRBD1
CDR3 length: 15
J gene: TRBJ1-5
V gene: TRBV19

CDR3 protein: CASSLDSGEKLFF
CDR3 DNA: TGTGCCAGCAGTCTAGACAGCGGGGAAAAACTGTTTTTT
clone size: NA
D gene: NA
CDR3 length: 13
J gene: TRBJ1-4
V gene: TRBV6-6

CDR3 protein: CATSVYSGVTNEQFF
CDR3 DNA: TGTGCCACCAGTGTTTATAGCGGGGTTACCAATGAGCAGTTCTTC
clone size: NA
D gene: TRBD2
CDR3 length: 15
J gene: TRBJ2-1
V gene: TRBV24-1

CDR3 protein: CASDRNTEAFF
CDR3 DNA: TGTGCCAGTGACAGGAACACTGAAGCTTTCTTT
clone size: NA
D gene: NA
CDR3 length: 11
J gene: TRBJ1-1
V gene: TRBV19

CDR3 protein: CASSLRTSGSLKETQYF
CDR3 DNA: TGTGCCAGCAGCCTTCGGACTAGCGGGAGTCTAAAAGAGACCCAGTACTTC
clone size: NA
D gene: TRBD2
CDR3 length: 17
J gene: TRBJ2-5
V gene: TRBV3-1/TRBV3-2

CDR3 protein: CSIGQDPNEQYF
CDR3 DNA: TGCAGCATAGGACAAGACCCCAACGAGCAGTACTTC
clone size: NA
D gene: NA
CDR3 length: 12
J gene: TRBJ2-7
V gene: TRBV29-1

CDR3 protein: CASSSGQGLGSTRYTF
CDR3 DNA: TGCGCCAGCAGCTCGGGACAGGGATTGGGTTCTACGCGCTACACCTTC
clone size: NA
D gene: TRBD1
CDR3 length: 16
J gene: TRBJ1-2
V gene: TRBV5-1

CDR3 protein: CASRANQPQHF
CDR3 DNA: TGTGCCAGCAGAGCCAATCAGCCCCAGCATTTT
clone size: NA
D gene: NA
CDR3 length: 11
J gene: TRBJ1-5
V gene: TRBV6-5

CDR3 protein: CASSESTSGVSDGYTF
CDR3 DNA: TGCGCCAGCAGTGAGTCGACCTCAGGGGTCTCGGATGGCTACACCTTC
clone size: once
D gene: NA
CDR3 length: 16
J gene: TRBJ1-2
V gene: TRBV10-2

CDR3 protein: CASSRLRNTEAFF
CDR3 DNA: TGCGCCAGCAGCCGACTGAGGAACACTGAAGCTTTCTTT
clone size: NA
D gene: NA
CDR3 length: 13
J gene: TRBJ1-1
V gene: TRBV5-1

CDR3 protein: CASSPGASSYEQYF
CDR3 DNA: TGTGCCAGCTCACCTGGGGCGAGCTCCTACGAGCAGTACTTC
clone size: NA
D gene: NA
CDR3 length: 14
J gene: TRBJ2-7
V gene: TRBV18

CDR3 protein: CASRGQGNSPLHF
CDR3 DNA: TGTGCCAGCAGGGGACAGGGGAATTCACCCCTCCACTTT
clone size: NA
D gene: TRBD1
CDR3 length: 13
J gene: TRBJ1-6
V gene: TRBV12-3/TRBV12-4

CDR3 protein: CASSLGLAGGYGARTDTQYF
CDR3 DNA: TGCGCCAGCAGCCTTGGACTAGCGGGGGGGTACGGTGCAAGGACAGATACGCAGTATTTT
clone size: NA
D gene: TRBD2
CDR3 length: 20
J gene: TRBJ2-3
V gene: TRBV4-1

CDR3 protein: CASSLNREGAQHF
CDR3 DNA: TGTGCCAGCAGCTTAAACCGGGAGGGGGCCCAGCATTTT
clone size: NA
D gene: NA
CDR3 length: 13
J gene: TRBJ1-5
V gene: TRBV7-2

CDR3 protein: CASSLVGRANTEAFF
CDR3 DNA: TGTGCCAGCAGCTTAGTCGGCAGGGCCAACACTGAAGCTTTCTTT
clone size: NA
D gene: NA
CDR3 length: 15
J gene: TRBJ1-1
V gene: TRBV7-2

CDR3 protein: CSVGDSHEQYF
CDR3 DNA: TGCAGCGTGGGGGACTCTCACGAGCAGTACTTC
clone size: NA
D gene: NA
CDR3 length: 11
J gene: TRBJ2-7
V gene: TRBV29-1

CDR3 protein: CASSKRGNQPQHF
CDR3 DNA: TGTGCCAGCAGCAAGCGGGGCAATCAGCCCCAGCATTTT
clone size: NA
D gene: NA
CDR3 length: 13
J gene: TRBJ1-5
V gene: TRBV21-1

CDR3 protein: CASSSGQYSNQPQHF
CDR3 DNA: TGTGCCAGCAGTTCCGGACAATATAGCAATCAGCCCCAGCATTTT
clone size: NA
D gene: NA
CDR3 length: 15
J gene: TRBJ1-5
V gene: TRBV6-6

CDR3 protein: CASSYQATNTGELFF
CDR3 DNA: TGTGCCAGCAGTTACCAGGCTACGAACACCGGGGAGCTGTTTTTT
clone size: NA
D gene: NA
CDR3 length: 15
J gene: TRBJ2-2
V gene: TRBV6-2/TRBV6-3

CDR3 protein: CASSLGQGGDYGYTF
CDR3 DNA: TGTGCCAGCAGCCTCGGACAGGGGGGGGACTATGGCTACACCTTC
clone size: NA
D gene: TRBD1
CDR3 length: 15
J gene: TRBJ1-2
V gene: TRBV7-2

CDR3 protein: CASSLQGRVYEQYF
CDR3 DNA: TGTGCCAGTAGTCTTCAGGGGAGGGTATACGAGCAGTACTTC
clone size: few
D gene: NA
CDR3 length: 14
J gene: TRBJ2-7
V gene: TRBV19

CDR3 protein: CASSLWARADEKLFF
CDR3 DNA: TGTGCCAGCAGTTTATGGGCCAGGGCCGATGAAAAACTGTTTTTT
clone size: NA
D gene: NA
CDR3 length: 15
J gene: TRBJ1-4
V gene: TRBV28

CDR3 protein: CASSGSAFHDGYTF
CDR3 DNA: TGTGCCAGCAGCGGGTCAGCGTTCCATGATGGCTACACCTTC
clone size: NA
D gene: NA
CDR3 length: 14
J gene: TRBJ1-2
V gene: TRBV3-1/TRBV3-2

CDR3 protein: CASRGATEAFF
CDR3 DNA: TGTGCCTCGCGGGGGGCCACTGAAGCTTTCTTT
clone size: NA
D gene: NA
CDR3 length: 11
J gene: TRBJ1-1
V gene: TRBV19

CDR3 protein: CASSLTGQALHF
CDR3 DNA: TGTGCCAGCAGCCTCACAGGGCAGGCCCTCCACTTT
clone size: NA
D gene: NA
CDR3 length: 12
J gene: TRBJ1-6
V gene: TRBV11-3